The 23 T cell receptor beta chains listed next were all sequenced from one sample in a study of blood T cell repertoires in COVID-19. Generated by immunoSEQ multiplex PCR, the TCRdb table keeps only in-frame clones and is missing some. The sample includes over 120,000 clones, roughly 87% seen only once; the top ten take over 0.75%. The sequencing input was peripheral blood. These receptors were obtained from a woman in her 50s with acute or convalescent COVID-19.

The rearrangement uses TRBV2 and TRBJ1-2, with D perhaps TRBD1 (5 bases). The germline V gene encodes CDR1 SNHLY and CDR2 FYNNEI. The CDR3 has 15 amino acids. Trimming cost V 4 bases and J 0 bases, with 12 bases left between them. CDR3 protein: CASSVRRDANYGYTF. The CDR3 coding sequence is TGTGCCAGCAGTGTCAGGCGGGACGCTAACTATGGCTACACCTTC.

The chain is built from TRBV19 and TRBJ1-2; a possible D gene is TRBD1 (5 bases). The CDR3 is 18 amino acids. V lost 8 bases to trimming and J lost 0 bases, with 25 bases between them. Looked up from germline, CDR1 is LNHDA and CDR2 is SQIVND (reference sequence). This CDR3 reads CASRVEGGDPLANYGYTF. For the CDR3, the DNA is TGTGCCAGTCGTGTGGAGGGAGGGGACCCGTTAGCTAACTATGGCTACACCTTC. Drawing the rest from reference TRBV19 and TRBJ1-2, the complete variable domain is DGGITQSPKYLFRKEGQNVTLSCEQNLNHDAMYWYRQDPGQGLRLIYYSQIVNDFQKGDIAEGYSVSREKKESFPLTVTSAQKNPTAFYLCASRVEGGDPLANYGYTFGSGTRLTVV.

V is TRBV5-1 and J is TRBJ1-5; 7 bases match TRBD1. Germline V gene sequence: CDR1 SGHRS, CDR2 YFSETQ. The CDR3 covers 14 residues. V shed 3 bases and J 7 bases; nucleotides not matched to a gene: 7. In DNA, the CDR3 is TGCGCCAGCAGCTCTGTAATGGGACAGCAGCCCCAGCATTTT. Translating it yields CASSSVMGQQPQHF.

CDR3 DNA sequence: TGTGCCAGTAGTTTCTATGGGACAGGCGATTCACCCCTCCACTTT. Its protein product is CASSFYGTGDSPLHF. V and J are TRBV19 and TRBJ1-6, with 8 bases matching TRBD1. The ends lost 5 bases at V and 8 bases at J; junction bases unmatched: 8. The CDR3 totals 15 residues. Germline V gene lookup returns CDR1 LNHDA and CDR2 SQIVND (reference sequence).

There are a few counts of this clone. The chain has TRBV6-5 and TRBJ1-3; TRBD1 matches at 7 bases. J was trimmed by 10 bases and V by 4 bases; bases with no gene match: 10. Germline V lookup: CDR1 MNHEY, CDR2 SVGAGI. CDR3 size: 14 residues. The CDR3, as DNA: TGTGCCAGCAGTTTCAGACAGGGTTTACGGACCATATATTTT. Amino acids: CASSFRQGLRTIYF.

The chain has TRBV19 and TRBJ2-1; a weak D match, TRBD1 (5 bases). The CDR3 totals 16 residues. V dropped 3 bases and J dropped 4 bases, with 16 bases sitting between them. From germline, CDR1 is LNHDA and CDR2 SQIVND (reference sequence). The CDR3: CASSILQGNSYNEQFF. CDR3 DNA sequence: TGTGCCAGTAGTATTTTGCAGGGCAACTCTTACAATGAGCAGTTCTTC.

The V call is TRBV3-1 (or the pseudogene TRBV3-2), the J call TRBJ1-5; 8 nucleotides match TRBD1. Trimming removed 0 bases from V and 4 bases from J; junction bases left unmatched: 5. The CDR3 runs to 16 residues. Germline CDR1 LGHDT, CDR2 YNNKEL (reference sequence). In nucleotides, the CDR3 is TGTGCCAGCAGCCAAGAGGCAGGGGGCAAGAATCAGCCCCAGCATTTT. It specifies CASSQEAGGKNQPQHF.

The gene calls are TRBV4-2 and TRBJ2-2; 8 bases map to TRBD2. CDR1 is LGHNA and CDR2 is YNFKEQ in the germline V gene. With 4 bases clipped from V and 3 bases from J, the junction kept 13 bases outside the gene matches. The CDR3 runs 18 residues. The DNA for the CDR3 is TGTGCCAGCAGCCCAAGCCCAGCGGGGGAACCGGACACCGGGGAGCTGTTTTTT. Translating it yields CASSPSPAGEPDTGELFF.

V is TRBV6-5 and J is TRBJ2-1; 7 positions match TRBD1. The V gene's germline CDR1 is MNHEY and CDR2 SVGAGI. Unmatched junction bases numbered 13, after V lost 10 bases and J lost 7 bases. The CDR3 totals 14 residues. The DNA of the CDR3 is TGTGCCACCTGGACAGGAATGGGAGAGAATGAGCAGTTCTTC. It encodes CATWTGMGENEQFF.

The V and J genes are TRBV28 and TRBJ1-2; possibly TRBD1 for D (5 bases). From germline, CDR1 is MDHEN and CDR2 SYDVKM. This CDR3 comprises 14 residues. V was clipped by 6 bases and J by 2 bases, with 13 bases between them. The CDR3 region has the DNA TGTGCCAGCAGACCAGGGATTTCAAACTATGGCTACACCTTC. Translating it yields CASRPGISNYGYTF.

The chain recombines TRBV23-1 with TRBJ2-1, with 8 nucleotides matching TRBD2. TRBV23-1 is treated as an ORF (open reading frame) with a function not yet certain. CDR3 length equals 14 residues. V lost 7 bases and J lost 7; bases outside the gene matches: 9. The CDR3 region has the DNA TGCGCCAGCACCGCACGGGGGGGCGGGAATGAGCAGTTCTTC. This gives the protein CASTARGGGNEQFF.

The rearrangement joins TRBV7-6 to TRBJ1-2; 7 positions agree with TRBD1. The CDR3 sequence is 16 residues long. CDR1 and CDR2 (germline): SGHVS, FNYEAQ. V lost 6 bases, J lost 1 base, and 11 bases stayed unmatched. For the CDR3, the DNA is TGTGCCAGCAGTTTTCAAACAGGGGAGCTTAACTATGGCTACACCTTC. Translated: CASSFQTGELNYGYTF.

CDR3 region: CASSLAGDSPLHF. As DNA, the CDR3 is TGTGCCAGCAGCCTGGCGGGGGATTCACCCCTCCACTTT. The genes are TRBV12-3 or TRBV12-4 and TRBJ1-6, with D perhaps TRBD1 (5 bases). V gave up 6 bases and J gave up 8 bases, with 11 bases separating them. The CDR3 extends over 13 amino acids.

The chain couples TRBV19 to TRBJ1-2, with 7 bases aligning to TRBD1. V shed 10 bases, J shed 4 bases, and the junction held 6 bases outside the gene matches. There are 12 residues in the CDR3. Germline CDR1 and CDR2: LNHDA and SQIVND (reference sequence). CDR3 loop: CATGDRFYGYTF. CDR3 in DNA: TGTGCCACCGGGGACAGATTCTATGGCTACACCTTC.

The chain uses TRBV3-1 (or the pseudogene TRBV3-2) and TRBJ1-3, with D perhaps matching TRBD1 (5 bases). The CDR3 is 15 amino acids. Trimming pared 1 base from V and 4 bases from J, leaving 11 bases between. Germline V gene data show CDR1 as LGHDT and CDR2 as YNNKEL (reference sequence). This CDR3 is CASSQGQGSGNTIYF. The DNA for the CDR3 is TGTGCCAGCAGCCAAGGGCAGGGATCGGGAAACACCATATATTTT.

This clone was found a few times. The chain links TRBV7-9 to TRBJ2-5, with 9 bases identical to TRBD1. Germline lookup yields CDR1 SEHNR and CDR2 FQNEAQ (reference sequence). The trim removed 5 bases at V and 7 bases at J, leaving 5 bases unmatched. This CDR3 has 13 amino acids. The CDR3 loop reads CASSRQGGGTQYF. The CDR3 nucleotides read TGTGCCAGCAGCCGACAGGGGGGTGGGACCCAGTACTTC.

The chain is built from TRBV6-5 and TRBJ2-7; TRBD1 aligns across 10 bases. Trimming cost V 7 bases and J 6 bases; bases outside gene matches: 12. The CDR3 totals 15 residues. The germline CDR1 and CDR2 sequences are MNHEY and SVGAGI. CDR3 coding DNA: TGTGCCAGCAAATTATTCGGGACAGGGGAGGGCGAGCAGTACTTC. This codes for CASKLFGTGEGEQYF.

The V call is TRBV28, the J call TRBJ2-3; 9 nucleotides match TRBD1. Trimming cost V 8 bases and J 0 bases; bases outside gene matches: 6. The CDR3 totals 15 residues. Germline CDR1 reads MDHEN; CDR2 reads SYDVKM. CDR3 sequence reads: CASETGGWSTDTQYF. The CDR3 DNA is TGTGCCAGCGAGACAGGGGGATGGAGCACAGATACGCAGTATTTT.

This sequence joins TRBV6-6 and TRBJ2-7; TRBD2 matches 8 bases. Germline trimming cut 5 bases from V and 1 base from J; bases unmatched to any gene: 4. Germline lookup yields CDR1 MNHNY and CDR2 SVGAGI (reference sequence). CDR3 size: 14 residues. The CDR3 DNA sequence: TGTGCCAGCAGTCCTGAGCGGGGGTCCTACGAGCAGTACTTC. Translating gives CASSPERGSYEQYF.

This clone was picked up one time. V and J are TRBV9 and TRBJ2-7, with 10 positions matching TRBD1. The CDR3 length is 15 residues. Germline lookup yields CDR1 SGDLS and CDR2 YYNGEE. V dropped 3 bases and J dropped 7; count of bases not matched to a gene: 10. CDR3 in amino acids: CASSGQTGGRGEQYF. Here the CDR3 DNA reads TGTGCCAGCAGCGGACAGACAGGGGGCAGGGGGGAGCAGTACTTC.

This sequence joins TRBV7-8 and TRBJ1-2; 10 bases are a match to TRBD1. The CDR3 is made up of 16 amino acids. Unmatched junction bases numbered 13, after V lost 5 bases and J lost 7 bases. Germline CDR1 reads SGHVS; CDR2 reads FQNEAQ. The CDR3 sequence: CASSAGFGWDRGGYTF. The CDR3 DNA is TGTGCCAGCAGCGCCGGATTCGGGTGGGACAGGGGTGGCTACACCTTC.

The rearrangement joins TRBV6-4 to TRBJ2-1; 12 bases are shared with TRBD1. CDR3 length: 17 residues. CDR1 is MRHNA, CDR2 SNTAGT, per germline. V was clipped by 0 bases and J by 6 bases; unmatched bases: 6. As DNA, the CDR3 is TGTGCCAGCAGTGACTCCATCCGGGACAGGGGGCGCAATGAGCAGTTCTTC. Translating gives CASSDSIRDRGRNEQFF.

The V and J genes are TRBV10-3 and TRBJ1-6; D call uncertain. The CDR3 consists of 13 residues. The V and J ends lost 6 bases and 7 bases respectively, with 10 bases between them. Germline CDR1 and CDR2: ENHRY and SYGVKD. Written as DNA, the CDR3 is TGTGCCATCAGGAGGGCGGGCAATTCACCCCTCCACTTT. Its protein product is CAIRRAGNSPLHF.